The 24 T cell receptor beta chains in this list originate from one sample, sequenced in a study of identical twins. TCRdb recomputed calls from the 5' RACE reads with MiXCR, one row per CDR3 protein. This sample carries around 18,000 distinct CDR3 sequences, nearly 70% of them seen once, and the ten largest clones take less than 6.5%. The sample was memory (CD45RO+) T cells sorted from blood. The origin of the receptors is a woman in her late teens or twenties in good health. This table probably holds off-target reads from a library built for another chain.

The rearrangement joins TRBV6-2 or TRBV6-3 to TRBJ2-1; D call uncertain. The CDR3 runs 13 residues. Trimming stripped 4 bases from V and 9 bases from J, with 13 bases between. In germline, CDR1 is MNHEY, CDR2 SVGEGT. The CDR3 sequence: CASSSAILGEQFF. DNA for the CDR3: TGTGCCAGCAGTTCTGCTATTCTGGGTGAGCAGTTCTTC.

The rearrangement joins TRBV19 to TRBJ2-3, with no clear D. This CDR3 is built from 12 residues. Deletions cut 8 bases from V and 6 bases from J, with 12 bases between. The germline V gene encodes CDR1 LNHDA and CDR2 SQIVND (reference sequence). The CDR3 DNA reads TGTGCCAGTTCTGCTCTCTCGGATACGCAGTATTTT. The encoded protein is CASSALSDTQYF. Complete variable domain (other parts from reference TRBV19 and TRBJ2-3): DGGITQSPKYLFRKEGQNVTLSCEQNLNHDAMYWYRQDPGQGLRLIYYSQIVNDFQKGDIAEGYSVSREKKESFPLTVTSAQKNPTAFYLCASSALSDTQYFGPGTRLTVL.

The gene calls are TRBV19 and TRBJ2-2; 7 bases agree with TRBD1. J lost 2 bases, V lost 4 bases, and 10 bases had no gene match. This CDR3 region has 17 residues. Germline V gene data show CDR1 as LNHDA and CDR2 as SQIVND (reference sequence). DNA for the CDR3: TGTGCCAGTAGTAAAGCCCCCGGGACAGTTAACACCGGGGAGCTGTTTTTT. This codes for CASSKAPGTVNTGELFF.

This clonotype occurred a few times. The V call is TRBV7-6, the J call TRBJ2-1; no clear D gene. The CDR3 extends over 14 amino acids. Germline V gene sequence: CDR1 SGHVS, CDR2 FNYEAQ. V was trimmed by 1 base and J by 6 bases, leaving 10 bases between them. CDR3 DNA: TGTGCCAGCAGCTTAGATGGGATACCCAATGAGCAGTTCTTC. Translated: CASSLDGIPNEQFF.

The table lists this clonotype with a count of one. This chain uses TRBV4-3 with TRBJ2-1; tentatively, D is TRBD2 (7 bases). Trimming removed 2 bases at V and 9 bases at J, with 23 bases between. The CDR3 loop spans 17 amino acids. Germline CDR1 reads LGHNA; CDR2 reads YSLEER. The CDR3 DNA follows: TGCGCCAGCAGCCAATCTCCGGGGGGCCTCAATAACGGTGAGCAGTTCTTC. This sequence encodes CASSQSPGGLNNGEQFF.

The chain has TRBV10-2 and TRBJ2-1, with 11 bases aligning to TRBD2. CDR1 WSHSY and CDR2 SAAADI come from the germline V gene. J was trimmed by 0 bases and V by 0 bases; bases with no gene match: 1. The CDR3 spans 17 residues. The chain's CDR3 is CASSESGTSGSYNEQFF. DNA for the CDR3: TGCGCCAGCAGTGAGTCGGGGACTAGCGGCTCCTACAATGAGCAGTTCTTC.

The chain carries TRBV18 and TRBJ1-1, with TRBD1 matching 7 bases. The ends lost 6 bases at V and 6 bases at J; junction bases unmatched: 7. The CDR3 covers 13 residues. Germline CDR1 and CDR2: KGHSH and LQKENI. Here the CDR3 reads CASSPDRVAEAFF. CDR3 sequence (DNA): TGTGCCAGCTCTCCTGACAGGGTGGCTGAAGCTTTCTTT.

A few counts support this clonotype. The chain employs TRBV7-8 and TRBJ1-1; TRBD1 might be the D (6 bases). Germline V gene sequence: CDR1 SGHVS, CDR2 FQNEAQ. The CDR3 runs 15 residues. The V end was cut by 5 bases, the J end by 0 bases, with 13 bases between. The CDR3 nucleotides read TGTGCCAGCAGCGCCTTACAGGGTGTGAACACTGAAGCTTTCTTT. Translated: CASSALQGVNTEAFF.

This sequence joins TRBV19 and TRBJ2-1; tentatively, D is TRBD2 (6 bases). V was pared by 1 base and J by 7 bases, with 14 bases between. Per the germline V gene, CDR1 is LNHDA and CDR2 is SQIVND (reference sequence). CDR3 length: 15 residues. CDR3: CASSIGGALRNEQFF. Written as DNA, the CDR3 is TGTGCCAGTAGTATAGGCGGGGCCCTTCGGAATGAGCAGTTCTTC.

The chain is built from TRBV18 and TRBJ2-3; 8 nucleotides match TRBD2. CDR1 and CDR2 (germline): KGHSH, LQKENI. The CDR3 covers 14 residues. The J segment lost 2 bases and the V segment lost 4 bases, leaving 2 bases of the junction unmatched. The CDR3 sequence is CASSLGLATDTQYF. DNA of the CDR3: TGTGCCAGCTCACTTGGACTAGCCACAGATACGCAGTATTTT.

This chain connects TRBV4-3 to TRBJ1-5; no clear D. V dropped 1 base and J dropped 2 bases, with 15 bases sitting between them. From germline, CDR1 is LGHNA and CDR2 YSLEER. The CDR3 runs to 17 residues. CDR3 bases: TGCGCCAGCAGCCAAGTAGATCTGGGGTTTCGCAATCAGCCCCAGCATTTT. This translates into CASSQVDLGFRNQPQHF.

This sequence joins TRBV5-4 and TRBJ2-5; TRBD2 matches 14 bases. Germline CDR1 SGHNT, CDR2 YYREEE (reference sequence). The CDR3 is 17 residues long. The junction had 7 bases not matched to a gene; V was cut back by 4 bases and J by 2 bases. Here the CDR3 reads CASSRGGLAGAQETQYF. The CDR3 DNA reads TGTGCCAGCAGCCGGGGGGGACTAGCGGGAGCTCAAGAGACCCAGTACTTC.

The chain carries TRBV4-1 and TRBJ2-1, with D unclear. CDR1 and CDR2 from the germline V gene are MGHRA and YSYEKL. The ends were cut back, 4 bases at V and 2 bases at J, with 18 bases in the middle. The CDR3 runs to 17 residues. In nucleotides, the CDR3 is TGCGCCAGCAGCCCTCAATTCCGCAGGCTCACCTACAATGAGCAGTTCTTC. It translates to CASSPQFRRLTYNEQFF.

V is TRBV18 and J is TRBJ2-7; TRBD2 agrees at 9 bases. V shed 3 bases, J shed 2 bases, and the junction held 5 bases outside the gene matches. This CDR3 region has 15 residues. CDR1 KGHSH and CDR2 LQKENI come from the germline V gene. The CDR3 region is CASSPGLATTYEQYF. Written as DNA, the CDR3 is TGTGCCAGCTCACCCGGACTAGCGACGACCTACGAGCAGTACTTC.

The rearrangement links TRBV20-1 to TRBJ2-1; no definite D call. CDR1 and CDR2 from the germline V gene are DFQATT and SNEGSKA (reference sequence). The CDR3 consists of 13 residues. Trimming removed 5 bases at V and 0 bases at J, with 8 bases between. The CDR3 loop reads CSAGRSSYNEQFF. The CDR3 DNA is TGCAGTGCTGGTAGAAGCTCCTACAATGAGCAGTTCTTC.

The chain is built from TRBV7-9 and TRBJ1-2, with 8 nucleotides matching TRBD1. The CDR3 is 15 residues long. Germline CDR1 reads SEHNR; CDR2 reads FQNEAQ (reference sequence). Unmatched junction bases numbered 7, after V lost 6 bases and J lost 1 base. CDR3 nucleotide sequence: TGTGCCAGCAGTCAAGCAACAGGGGGTAACTATGGCTACACCTTC. Translation: CASSQATGGNYGYTF.

The chain joins TRBV7-3 to TRBJ2-7; 12 bases are a match to TRBD2. CDR3 length: 13 residues. Germline-derived CDR1 and CDR2 are SGHTA and FQGTGA. J gave up 3 bases and V 6 bases, and 0 bases lay outside the gene matches. The CDR3 sequence is CASRTSGSYEQYF. Written as DNA, the CDR3 is TGTGCCAGCAGGACTAGCGGGAGCTACGAGCAGTACTTC.

The gene calls are TRBV29-1 and TRBJ2-7; 9 bases match TRBD1. The CDR3 contains 14 residues. Losses at the gene ends were 4 bases for V and 2 bases for J; bases not matched to a gene: 6. From germline, CDR1 is SQVTM and CDR2 ANQGSEA. The DNA for the CDR3 is TGCAGCGTTGCCTCCGGGACAGGGACCTACGAGCAGTACTTC. This sequence encodes CSVASGTGTYEQYF.

The rearrangement joins TRBV6-2 or TRBV6-3 to TRBJ2-1; D is unresolved. Trimming took off 10 bases at V and 9 bases at J, with 16 bases between the two ends. The CDR3 runs 12 residues. Germline CDR1 and CDR2: MNHEY and SVGEGT. CDR3 sequence reads: CATHNPRGEQFF. For the CDR3, the DNA is TGTGCCACCCACAACCCCCGCGGTGAGCAGTTCTTC.

This clonotype was counted a single time. The chain uses TRBV15 and TRBJ2-7; 11 nucleotides align to TRBD1. Germline V gene sequence: CDR1 LNHNV, CDR2 YYDKDF (reference sequence). This CDR3 region has 15 residues. Unmatched junction bases numbered 3, after V lost 0 bases and J lost 5 bases. The CDR3 reads CATSREVGQGDEQYF. The CDR3 region has the DNA TGTGCCACCAGCAGAGAGGTGGGACAGGGGGACGAGCAGTACTTC.

The rearrangement uses TRBV29-1 and TRBJ2-1; 9 nucleotides match TRBD2. This CDR3 comprises 16 residues. Germline V gene lookup returns CDR1 SQVTM and CDR2 ANQGSEA. V gave up 7 bases and J gave up 8 bases; unmatched junction bases: 18. CDR3 loop: CSARGGGLNSGDEQFF. CDR3 DNA sequence: TGCAGCGCGCGGGGGGGAGGACTTAATAGCGGGGATGAGCAGTTCTTC.

The rearrangement uses TRBV2 and TRBJ2-7, with unresolved D. Per the germline V gene, CDR1 is SNHLY and CDR2 is FYNNEI. The CDR3 is made up of 12 amino acids. The V gene lost 3 bases and the J gene lost 3 bases, with 6 bases spanning the gap. CDR3 region: CASSDDFYEQYF. The DNA of the CDR3 is TGTGCCAGCAGTGACGACTTCTACGAGCAGTACTTC.

The V gene is TRBV6-2 or TRBV6-3, the J gene TRBJ2-7; the D call may be TRBD1 or TRBD2 (5 bases each). The germline V and J ends were trimmed by 8 bases and 7 bases, with 15 bases remaining between them. This CDR3 contains 12 residues. Germline CDR1 is MNHEY and CDR2 is SVGEGT. In DNA, the CDR3 is TGTGCCAGCGCCGAGGGACCCAGGGAGCAGTACTTC. Translation gives CASAEGPREQYF.

The chain is built from TRBV20-1 and TRBJ2-1, with TRBD1 as a possible D gene (6 bases). The germline V gene encodes CDR1 DFQATT and CDR2 SNEGSKA (reference sequence). The CDR3 covers 16 residues. Trimming removed 3 bases from V and 0 bases from J, with 15 bases in between. CDR3 loop: CSASDRRDRSYNEQFF. CDR3 sequence (DNA): TGCAGTGCTAGTGACAGGCGAGACCGCTCCTACAATGAGCAGTTCTTC.